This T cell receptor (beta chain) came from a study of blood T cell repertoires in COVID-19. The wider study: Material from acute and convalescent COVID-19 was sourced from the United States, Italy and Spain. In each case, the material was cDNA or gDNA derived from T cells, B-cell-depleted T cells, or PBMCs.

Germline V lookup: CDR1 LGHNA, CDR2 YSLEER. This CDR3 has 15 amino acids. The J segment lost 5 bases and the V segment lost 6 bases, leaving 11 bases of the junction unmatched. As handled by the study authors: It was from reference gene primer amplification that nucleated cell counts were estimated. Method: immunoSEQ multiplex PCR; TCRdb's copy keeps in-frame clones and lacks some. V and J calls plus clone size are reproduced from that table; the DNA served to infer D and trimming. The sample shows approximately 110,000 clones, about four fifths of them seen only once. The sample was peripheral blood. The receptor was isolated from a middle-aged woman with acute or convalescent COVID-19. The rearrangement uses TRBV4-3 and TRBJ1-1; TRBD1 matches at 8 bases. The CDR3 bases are TGCGCCAGCAGTAGGGCTACAGGGGGATGGACTGAAGCTTTCTTT. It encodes CASSRATGGWTEAFF.